One sample yielded the 25 T cell receptor beta chains listed below, sequenced in a study of shared clonotypes between healthy human individuals. The table came from immunoSEQ multiplex PCR; TCRdb's copy has only in-frame clones and leaves some out. Of roughly 2,500,000 clones listed, 80% to 95% are singletons. The specimen was naive CD4+ T cells from PBMCs. The subset denotes: CD45RA+ positively selected. Every receptor here comes from a man between 18 and 29 years old in good health. Some clones in this sample may be carry-over from other donors' samples.

The chain couples TRBV7-8 to TRBJ2-7; D gene unclear. CDR1 is SGHVS, CDR2 FQNEAQ, per germline. This CDR3 region has 13 residues. V was shortened by 1 base and J by 9 bases, with 13 bases between the two germline ends. In nucleotides, the CDR3 is TGTGCCAGCAGCTTAGTCTCTGCCTCCGGGCAGTACTTC. This translates into CASSLVSASGQYF.

CDR3 nucleotides: TGTGCCAGCAGCCGCCTCACAGATACGCAGTATTTT. Its translation is CASSRLTDTQYF. The chain links TRBV7-2 to TRBJ2-3; D gene ambiguous. The germline V gene has CDR1 SGHTA and CDR2 FQGNSA. V lost 5 bases, J lost 2 bases, and 5 bases lay in between. The CDR3 runs 12 residues.

V usage is TRBV7-2 and J usage is TRBJ1-2; unclear D gene. Germline CDR1 and CDR2: SGHTA and FQGNSA. V dropped 0 bases and J dropped 2 bases, with 7 bases sitting between them. The CDR3 loop spans 14 amino acids. DNA of the CDR3: TGTGCCAGCAGCTTAGCGAGGCAGAACTATGGCTACACCTTC. Translated: CASSLARQNYGYTF.

The chain is built from TRBV5-6 and TRBJ1-6; 8 bases are a match to TRBD1. The CDR3 has 15 amino acids. Germline CDR1 SGHDT, CDR2 YYEEEE. Unmatched junction bases numbered 3, after V lost 2 bases and J lost 5 bases. CDR3 amino acids: CASSFSDRDNSPLHF. DNA for the CDR3: TGTGCCAGCAGCTTTTCGGACAGGGATAATTCACCCCTCCACTTT.

The chain links TRBV27 to TRBJ2-6; unclear D gene. The V gene's germline CDR1 is MNHEY and CDR2 SMNVEV (reference sequence). This CDR3 has 14 residues. Trimming cost V 4 bases and J 1 base, with 5 bases left between them. The DNA for the CDR3 is TGTGCCAGCAGTTCTTTTTCTGGGGCCAACGTCCTGACTTTC. This sequence encodes CASSSFSGANVLTF.

This clone came up a few times. This chain uses TRBV9 with TRBJ1-1, with D unresolved. This CDR3 has 15 residues. V lost 0 bases, J lost 1 base, and 10 bases lay in between. Germline CDR1 reads SGDLS; CDR2 reads YYNGEE. In nucleotides, the CDR3 is TGTGCCAGCAGCGTAGACGGGTGGTGGAACACTGAAGCTTTCTTT. This sequence encodes CASSVDGWWNTEAFF.

The chain has TRBV19 and TRBJ2-1; 10 bases agree with TRBD2. The CDR3 extends over 15 amino acids. Per the germline V gene, CDR1 is LNHDA and CDR2 is SQIVND (reference sequence). V was pared by 3 bases and J by 7 bases, with 6 bases of the junction left unmatched. The CDR3 region is CASSIITSGKNEQFF. CDR3 nucleotides: TGTGCCAGTAGTATCATCACTAGCGGGAAAAATGAGCAGTTCTTC.

On this clone: Other DNA sequences in this sample translate to the same CDR3. The chain is built from TRBV9 and TRBJ1-1; no reliable D call. Germline V gene data show CDR1 as SGDLS and CDR2 as YYNGEE. This CDR3 is built from 15 residues. V was pared by 0 bases and J by 1 base, with 10 bases between. The CDR3 DNA reads as TGTGCCAGCAGCGTAGCGGGCACGCGGAACACTGAAGCTTTCTTT. Translating it yields CASSVAGTRNTEAFF.

The CDR3 DNA reads as TGTGCCAGCACAAAACCGGGGACAGAGATTCAGTACTTC. This translates into CASTKPGTEIQYF. The chain links TRBV5-4 to TRBJ2-4; TRBD1 matches 7 bases. The CDR3 consists of 13 residues. V shed 6 bases and J 10 bases; nucleotides not matched to a gene: 10. The germline CDR1 and CDR2 sequences are SGHNT and YYREEE (reference sequence).

V is TRBV14 and J is TRBJ1-2; the D gene is possibly TRBD1 (5 bases). Deletions cut 4 bases from V and 4 bases from J, with 19 bases between. The CDR3 contains 16 residues. CDR1 is SGHDN and CDR2 is FVKESK in the germline V gene. Here the CDR3 DNA reads TGTGCCAGCAGCCTCGGGAAGGGACGTTACTCCTATGGCTACACCTTC. Residues: CASSLGKGRYSYGYTF.

Regarding this clone: This same CDR3 is encoded by further DNA sequences in the sample. V is TRBV5-4 and J is TRBJ2-1; 11 nucleotides align to TRBD2. The germline V gene encodes CDR1 SGHNT and CDR2 YYREEE (reference sequence). The CDR3 extends over 16 amino acids. V was pared by 3 bases and J by 0 bases, with 2 bases of the junction left unmatched. This CDR3 is CASSWGTSGSYNEQFF. The CDR3 DNA sequence: TGTGCCAGCAGCTGGGGGACTAGCGGCTCCTACAATGAGCAGTTCTTC.

This clone was seen once. The chain uses TRBV14 and TRBJ2-1; D is uncertain. Germline V gene data show CDR1 as SGHDN and CDR2 as FVKESK. The germline V and J ends were trimmed by 1 base and 10 bases, with 5 bases remaining between them. This CDR3 is built from 11 residues. CDR3 sequence: CASSQAREQFF. Here the CDR3 DNA reads TGTGCCAGCAGCCAAGCGCGCGAGCAGTTCTTC.

This rearrangement joins TRBV11-2 to TRBJ2-1; D is uncertain. The germline V gene has CDR1 SGHAT and CDR2 FQNNGV. V was clipped by 3 bases and J by 4 bases, with 13 bases between them. The CDR3 is made up of 15 amino acids. This CDR3 is CASSFGTDSYNEQFF. For the CDR3, the DNA is TGTGCCAGCAGCTTTGGTACAGACTCTTACAATGAGCAGTTCTTC.

The table lists this clone with a count of one. The rearrangement uses TRBV7-8 and TRBJ2-5; D is uncertain. The CDR3 has 16 amino acids. V lost 5 bases to trimming and J lost 2 bases, with 18 bases between them. Germline loops: CDR1 SGHVS, CDR2 FQNEAQ. The CDR3 reads CASSLWRMVSQETQYF. The CDR3 region has the DNA TGTGCCAGCAGCCTGTGGCGGATGGTTTCACAAGAGACCCAGTACTTC.

The chain is built from TRBV7-9 and TRBJ2-1; D unresolved. The germline V gene encodes CDR1 SEHNR and CDR2 FQNEAQ (reference sequence). This CDR3 region has 14 residues. Between the trimmed V and J ends, which lost 8 bases and 6 bases, there was a span of 17 bases. CDR3 nucleotide sequence: TGTGCCAGCGACCCACCGGGTAGGGCCAATGAGCAGTTCTTC. The encoded protein is CASDPPGRANEQFF.

V and J are TRBV4-2 and TRBJ2-5, with D perhaps TRBD2 (6 bases). V lost 0 bases to trimming and J lost 1 base, with 12 bases between them. The length of the CDR3 is 16 residues. Germline-derived CDR1 and CDR2 are LGHNA and YNFKEQ. In DNA form, the CDR3 reads TGTGCCAGCAGCCAAGATGTGGGAGGAAGCCAAGAGACCCAGTACTTC. It codes for CASSQDVGGSQETQYF.

The CDR3 reads CASIPVGGGTEAFF. In DNA form, the CDR3 reads TGTGCCAGCATCCCCGTGGGGGGAGGCACTGAAGCTTTCTTT. The genes are TRBV7-2 and TRBJ1-1; weak D call: TRBD1 (5 bases). CDR1 is SGHTA, CDR2 FQGNSA, per germline. The CDR3 totals 14 residues. V lost 7 bases, J lost 4 bases, and 16 bases lay in between.

A remark on this clone: Other DNA sequences in the sample encode the same CDR3. V usage is TRBV9 and J usage is TRBJ2-7; unclear D gene. The V gene lost 0 bases and the J gene lost 3 bases, with 13 bases spanning the gap. This CDR3 is 15 amino acids long. CDR1 SGDLS and CDR2 YYNGEE come from the germline V gene. This chain's CDR3 is CASSVEGQPNYEQYF. The CDR3 DNA follows: TGTGCCAGCAGCGTAGAGGGCCAGCCGAACTACGAGCAGTACTTC.

This chain links TRBV19 with TRBJ2-3, with 8 bases fitting TRBD1. Germline lookup yields CDR1 LNHDA and CDR2 SQIVND (reference sequence). V shed 5 bases and J 4 bases; nucleotides not matched to a gene: 11. The CDR3 consists of 16 residues. The CDR3 DNA is TGTGCCAGTAGTCCCCAGACAGGGGCGCTGGCAGATACGCAGTATTTT. Protein sequence: CASSPQTGALADTQYF.

A word on this clone: Within the sample, other DNA sequences also encode this same CDR3. Here the CDR3 reads CASSDRANYGYTF. The DNA for the CDR3 is TGTGCCAGCTCGGACAGGGCCAACTATGGCTACACCTTC. The chain carries TRBV25-1 and TRBJ1-2, with 8 bases fitting TRBD1. The germline V gene has CDR1 MGHDK and CDR2 SYGVNS. CDR3 length equals 13 residues. V was clipped by 8 bases and J by 2 bases; unmatched bases: 4.

The chain links TRBV5-1 to TRBJ2-7, with D possibly being TRBD1 or TRBD2 (5 bases each). The CDR3 is made up of 14 amino acids. In germline, CDR1 is SGHRS, CDR2 YFSETQ. Trimming took off 4 bases at V and 0 bases at J, with 11 bases between the two ends. The CDR3 spells CASSPGPGSYEQYF. In nucleotides, the CDR3 is TGCGCCAGCAGCCCGGGACCAGGCTCCTACGAGCAGTACTTC. The full variable domain, with the rest looked up from reference TRBV5-1 and TRBJ2-7, is KAGVTQTPRYLIKTRGQQVTLSCSPISGHRSVSWYQQTPGQGLQFLFEYFSETQRNKGNFPGRFSGRQFSNSRSEMNVSTLELGDSALYLCASSPGPGSYEQYFGPGTRLTVT.

This clone has a handful of counts. The V gene is TRBV5-1, the J gene TRBJ1-1; D gene uncertain. Germline assignment: CDR1 SGHRS and CDR2 YFSETQ. Deletions cut 1 base from V and 2 bases from J, with 12 bases between. CDR3 length: 15 amino acids. CDR3 in amino acids: CASSLLRAGNTEAFF. Written as DNA, the CDR3 is TGCGCCAGCAGCTTGCTAAGGGCCGGAAACACTGAAGCTTTCTTT.

The genes are TRBV2 and TRBJ2-2; possibly TRBD2 for D (6 bases). V shed 2 bases and J shed 5 bases, with 15 bases lying between them. The germline V gene encodes CDR1 SNHLY and CDR2 FYNNEI. The CDR3 is 16 amino acids. This CDR3 reads CASSEIGGLRTGELFF. The CDR3 DNA reads TGTGCCAGCAGTGAAATTGGAGGACTACGGACCGGGGAGCTGTTTTTT.

The chain has TRBV5-8 and TRBJ2-7; the match to TRBD1 covers 11 bases. CDR3 size: 15 residues. The ends lost 4 bases at V and 5 bases at J; junction bases unmatched: 8. CDR1 and CDR2 from the germline V gene are SGHTS and YDEGEE. CDR3 coding DNA: TGTGCCAGCAGCGTCGGGACAGGGGGACGCCACGAGCAGTACTTC. It translates to CASSVGTGGRHEQYF.

Comment on this clone: Other DNA sequences in this sample translate to the same CDR3. The chain joins TRBV25-1 to TRBJ1-2; D call uncertain. Germline V lookup: CDR1 MGHDK, CDR2 SYGVNS. The CDR3 runs to 12 residues. Trimming took 3 bases from V and 8 from J, leaving 10 bases between them. CDR3 coding DNA: TGTGCCAGCAGTGAGGTGGCAGGCGGCTACACCTTC. It encodes CASSEVAGGYTF.